Reported below is one TCR beta chain. Its specificity is not known. These data originate in a study of cytomegalovirus exposure and HLA in healthy donors. General observations from the study: Later work found that TCR association rates differed between HLA loci; DRB1 had the most and HLA-C the fewest.

PCR used 60 Vbeta primers and 13 Jbeta primers. Libraries were prepared by immunoSEQ multiplex PCR; TCRdb keeps only in-frame clonotypes and omits some of them. The sample holds 150,000 to 200,000 clones; approximately 84% are singletons and the top ten take about 1.5%. Germline values: CDR1 SNHLY, CDR2 FYNNEI. V shed 4 bases, J shed 5 bases, and the junction held 2 bases outside the gene matches. The CDR3 extends over 14 amino acids. Specimen: PBMCs. This receptor was taken from a man aged 50 to 60 in good health and CMV-seropositive. The chain couples TRBV2 to TRBJ2-5, with 12 bases matching TRBD2. This CDR3 reads CASSGGTSGETQYF. CDR3 nucleotides: TGTGCCAGCAGTGGGGGGACTAGCGGGGAGACCCAGTACTTC. Full variable domain (rest looked up from reference TRBV2 and TRBJ2-5): EPEVTQTPSHQVTQMGQEVILRCVPISNHLYFYWYRQILGQKVEFLVSFYNNEISEKSEIFDDQFSVERPDGSNFTLKIRSTKLEDSAMYFCASSGGTSGETQYFGPGTRLLVL.